This TCR beta chain derives from a study of T cells in Graves' hyperthyroidism and ophthalmopathy. Overall study findings and caveats: In blood, most of the thyroid clonotypes expanded above 0.001 were also present. A model built on 13 V-J features separated ophthalmopathy from stable hyperthyroidism.

Germline V lookup: CDR1 LNHDA, CDR2 SQIVND (reference sequence). Trimming shortened V by 5 bases and J by 3 bases, and 11 bases separated the two germline ends. CDR3 size: 14 residues. Researchers took RNA transcripts and amplified the TCR beta CDR3 regions from them. HTBI primers were employed in a first-round RT-PCR of the TCR CDR3. TCRdb re-derived calls from the multiplex PCR reads in MiXCR, one entry per CDR3 protein. Of under 350,000 distinct CDR3 sequences in the sample, about a sixth are singletons; the top ten hold 55% to 60%. This clonotype was recorded a few times. Antigen unknown. The diagnoses drew upon clinical symptoms, serum thyroxine and TRAb, thyroid ultrasound and orbital computed tomography. The source of the PBMCs was more than 9.5 ml of fresh peripheral blood.

The TCR comes from a woman in her fifties or sixties with Graves' ophthalmopathy. Source material: blood. V usage is TRBV19 and J usage is TRBJ1-3; unclear D gene. CDR3 region: CASSPGPIGNTIYF. As DNA, the CDR3 is TGTGCCAGTAGTCCGGGCCCGATTGGAAACACCATATATTTT.